This is a list of T cell receptor beta chains from one sample in a study of blood T cell repertoires in COVID-19. Repertoires were generated with immunoSEQ multiplex PCR, while TCRdb's copy carries only in-frame clones and drops some. The table includes roughly 290,000 clones, 75% to 95% detected once. Sequencing input: peripheral blood. Receptors were obtained from a woman in her thirties with COVID-19, enrolled during active disease. Each CDR3 is given without its conserved first and last residue.

TRBV6-5	14	TRBJ2-7	ASSYSLGLAGVEQY
TRBV24-1	13	TRBJ2-7	ATSDTGNYFHEQY
TRBV29-1	8	TRBJ1-1	SVEEGDAF
TRBV7-9	12	TRBJ2-1	ASGGIAGDSEQF
TRBV10-3	10	TRBJ1-6	ATTGGNSPLH
TRBV7-8	15	TRBJ2-1	ASSLWSSTSFYNEQF
TRBV28	12	TRBJ2-7	ASRPGTDAYEQY
TRBV7-3	13	TRBJ2-1	ASSPGTGNYNEQF
TRBV12-3/TRBV12-4	10	TRBJ1-2	ASSLVVNGYT
TRBV27	14	TRBJ1-1	ASSPGTGRQGTEAF
TRBV6-5	12	TRBJ1-5	ASSRRRLGQPQH
TRBV27	13	TRBJ2-3	ASSFGTGGEDTQY
TRBV21-1	13	TRBJ2-2	ASSKRQGGTGELF
TRBV12-3/TRBV12-4	11	TRBJ2-5	ASIRQWGETQY
TRBV7-2	12	TRBJ2-7	ASSFGLSTYEQY
TRBV19	12	TRBJ1-1	ASGGGGADTEAF
TRBV7-3	13	TRBJ2-1	ASSLVQSPYNEQF
TRBV5-1	14	TRBJ1-2	ASSSTRTVGSYGYT
TRBV6-5	12	TRBJ2-7	ASSQRDYSYEQY
TRBV5-1	12	TRBJ1-1	ASSLLRGGTEAF
TRBV19	11	TRBJ1-5	AGGQFSNQPQH
TRBV2	15	TRBJ2-7	ASTRDRDFWPSYEQY
TRBV11-2	15	TRBJ2-3	ASSPPTSGRAPDTQY
TRBV6-2/TRBV6-3	14	TRBJ2-3	ASSPRTSGSTDTQY
TRBV7-6	13	TRBJ2-7	ASSFTGTGGHEQY
TRBV18	11	TRBJ1-4	ASSPADREKLF
TRBV4-3	12	TRBJ2-7	ASSQDWEADEQY
TRBV9	13	TRBJ2-1	ASSVTSFSYNEQF
TRBV28	12	TRBJ2-5	ASSIRRGAETQY
TRBV28	13	TRBJ2-1	ASSSPGQGTNEQF
TRBV29-1	13	TRBJ1-1	SGADRVGVGTEAF
TRBV3-1/TRBV3-2	12	TRBJ2-7	ASSPGQGSYEQY